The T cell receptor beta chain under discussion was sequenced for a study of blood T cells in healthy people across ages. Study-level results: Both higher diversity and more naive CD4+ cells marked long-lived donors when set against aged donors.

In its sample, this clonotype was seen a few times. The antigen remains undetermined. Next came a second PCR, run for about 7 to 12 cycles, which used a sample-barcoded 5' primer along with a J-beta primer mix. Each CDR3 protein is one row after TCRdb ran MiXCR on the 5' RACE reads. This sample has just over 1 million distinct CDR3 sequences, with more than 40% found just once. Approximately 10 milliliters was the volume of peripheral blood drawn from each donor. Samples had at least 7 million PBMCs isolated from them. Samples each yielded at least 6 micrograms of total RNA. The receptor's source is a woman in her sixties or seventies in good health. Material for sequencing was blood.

The CDR3 is CAIGGQANEKLFF. The CDR3 nucleotides are TGTGCCATCGGGGGACAGGCTAATGAAAAACTGTTTTTT. J is TRBJ1-4 and V is TRBV10-3; 8 nucleotides align to TRBD1. This CDR3 comprises 13 residues. Germline assignment: CDR1 ENHRY and CDR2 SYGVKD. J gave up 3 bases and V 8 bases, and 2 bases lay outside the gene matches.